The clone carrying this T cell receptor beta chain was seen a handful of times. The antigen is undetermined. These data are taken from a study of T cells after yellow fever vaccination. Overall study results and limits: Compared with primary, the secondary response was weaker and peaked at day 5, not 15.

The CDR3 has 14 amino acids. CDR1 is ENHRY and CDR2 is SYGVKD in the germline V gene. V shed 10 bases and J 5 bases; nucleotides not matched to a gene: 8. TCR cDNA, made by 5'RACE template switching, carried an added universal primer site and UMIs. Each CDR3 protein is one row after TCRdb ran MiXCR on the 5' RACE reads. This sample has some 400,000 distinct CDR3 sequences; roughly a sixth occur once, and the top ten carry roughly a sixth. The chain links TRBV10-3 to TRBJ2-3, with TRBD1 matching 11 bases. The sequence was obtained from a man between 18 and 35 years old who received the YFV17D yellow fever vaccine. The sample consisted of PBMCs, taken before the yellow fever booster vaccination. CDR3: CASAPGQGVDTQYF. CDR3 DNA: TGTGCCAGCGCGCCGGGACAGGGGGTAGATACGCAGTATTTT.